This record covers a single TCR beta chain. The target antigen is unknown. The record originates from a study of T-cell reconstitution after alpha-beta-depleted transplantation in children. Germline values: CDR1 SGDLS, CDR2 YYNGEE. The CDR3 has 12 residues. Trimming left V 3 bases short and J 6 bases short, with 9 bases between. Unique molecular identifiers were built into the TCRbeta library. TCRdb passed the PCR reads through MiXCR, listing each CDR3 protein once. The sample contains 700,000 to 950,000 distinct CDR3 sequences, about 16% of which appear only once. Notes on the study in general: The main origin of T-cell counts and diversity one year after transplant was newly produced T cells. Certain patients had high TCRbeta diversity at day 60, and it came from recipient T cells and thymic progenitors that survived. Roughly two months post-transplant, alpha-beta T cells reportedly originated from several hundred graft clones that had expanded.

The chain joins TRBV9 to TRBJ1-1; D is possibly TRBD1 (5 bases). This receptor was obtained from a male patient aged 5 to 17 who had a stem cell transplant for acute lymphoblastic leukemia, so the T cells may come from the graft donor. Specimen: PBMCs, mostly from graft donor cells, collected 360 days after TCRalphabeta/CD19-depleted stem cell transplant. The CDR3 nucleotides are TGTGCCAGCAGCGACTGGGGCTCTGAAGCTTTCTTT. Protein product: CASSDWGSEAFF.